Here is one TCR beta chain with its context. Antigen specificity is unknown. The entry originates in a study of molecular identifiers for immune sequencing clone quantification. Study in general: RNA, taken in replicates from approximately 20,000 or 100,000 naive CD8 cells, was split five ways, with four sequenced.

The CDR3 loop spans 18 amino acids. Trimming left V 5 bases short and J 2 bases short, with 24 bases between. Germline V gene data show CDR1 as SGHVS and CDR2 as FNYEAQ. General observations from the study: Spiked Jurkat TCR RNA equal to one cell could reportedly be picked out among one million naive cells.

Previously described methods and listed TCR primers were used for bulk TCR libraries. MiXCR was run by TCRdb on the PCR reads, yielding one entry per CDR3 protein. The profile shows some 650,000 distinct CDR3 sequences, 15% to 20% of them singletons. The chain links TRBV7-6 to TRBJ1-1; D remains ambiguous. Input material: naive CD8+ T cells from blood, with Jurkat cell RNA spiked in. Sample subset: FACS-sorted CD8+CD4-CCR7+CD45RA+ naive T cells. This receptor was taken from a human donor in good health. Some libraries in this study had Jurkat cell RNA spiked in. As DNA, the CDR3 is TGTGCCAGCAGCACCTCAAAGGATAAGGGCAGGCCTAACACTGAAGCTTTCTTT. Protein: CASSTSKDKGRPNTEAFF. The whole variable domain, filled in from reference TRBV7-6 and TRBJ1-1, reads GAGVSQSPRYKVTKRGQDVALRCDPISGHVSLYWYRQALGQGPEFLTYFNYEAQQDKSGLPNDRFSAERPEGSISTLTIQRTEQRDSAMYRCASSTSKDKGRPNTEAFFGQGTRLTVV.